This T cell receptor beta chain was profiled in a study of cytotoxic CD8 clonotypes in ibrutinib-treated CLL. Assay: immunoSEQ multiplex PCR; the TCRdb copy retains only in-frame clones and omits some. The sample holds about 58,000 clones, around 68% seen once. A note on this clone: Antigen unknown.

Study results and caveats: Clonality went up at the time of ibrutinib response, stayed stable in sustained remission, and later dropped back toward its baseline level at progression. Patients had baseline clonality above age-matched healthy donors, and this clonality moved with circulating CD8+ T-cell counts.

The V gene's germline CDR1 is MNHNY and CDR2 SVGAGI (reference sequence). The CDR3 extends over 13 amino acids. V was pared by 4 bases and J by 5 bases, with 12 bases between. The source is a human donor with chronic lymphocytic leukemia. This specimen consisted of PBMCs, obtained after 12 months of ibrutinib treatment. The chain employs TRBV6-6 and TRBJ2-7; tentatively, D is TRBD1 (6 bases). CDR3 bases: TGTGCCAGCAGTTTTGTGAAGGGGGACGAGCAGTACTTC. Its translation is CASSFVKGDEQYF.